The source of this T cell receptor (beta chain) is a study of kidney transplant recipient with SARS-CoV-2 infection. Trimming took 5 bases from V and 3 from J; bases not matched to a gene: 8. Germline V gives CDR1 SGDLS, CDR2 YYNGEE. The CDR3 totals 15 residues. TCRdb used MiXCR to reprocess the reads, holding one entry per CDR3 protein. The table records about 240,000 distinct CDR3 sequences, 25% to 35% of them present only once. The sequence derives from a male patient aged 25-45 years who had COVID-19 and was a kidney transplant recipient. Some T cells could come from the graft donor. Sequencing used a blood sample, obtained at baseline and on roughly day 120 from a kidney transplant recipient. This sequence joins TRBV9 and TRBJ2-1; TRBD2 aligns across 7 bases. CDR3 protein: CASSVLSGIYNEQFF. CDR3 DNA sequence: TGTGCCAGCAGTGTGCTCAGCGGGATCTACAATGAGCAGTTCTTC.